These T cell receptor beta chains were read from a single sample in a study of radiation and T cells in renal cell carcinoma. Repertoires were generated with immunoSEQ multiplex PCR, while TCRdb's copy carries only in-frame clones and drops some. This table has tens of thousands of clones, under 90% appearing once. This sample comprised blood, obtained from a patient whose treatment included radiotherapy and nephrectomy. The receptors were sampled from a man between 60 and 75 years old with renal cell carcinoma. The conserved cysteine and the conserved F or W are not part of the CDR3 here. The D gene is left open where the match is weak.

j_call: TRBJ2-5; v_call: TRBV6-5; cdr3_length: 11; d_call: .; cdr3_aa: ASSNTGKETQY
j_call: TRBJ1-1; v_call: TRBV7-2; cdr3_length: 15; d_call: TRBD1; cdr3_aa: ASSFGVVGQGNTEAF
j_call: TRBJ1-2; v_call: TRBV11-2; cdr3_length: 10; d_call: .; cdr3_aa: ASSGIDYGYT
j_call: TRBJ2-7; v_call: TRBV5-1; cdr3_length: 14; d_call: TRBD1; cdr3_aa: ASSLVRDRSSYEQY
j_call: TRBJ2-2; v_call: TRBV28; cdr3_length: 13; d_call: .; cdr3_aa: ASSLIGGAGGELF
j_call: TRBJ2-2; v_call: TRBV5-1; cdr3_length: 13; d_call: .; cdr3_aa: ASSPSGSSPGELF
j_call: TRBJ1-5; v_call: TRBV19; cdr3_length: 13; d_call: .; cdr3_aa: ASSIPGSSNQPQH
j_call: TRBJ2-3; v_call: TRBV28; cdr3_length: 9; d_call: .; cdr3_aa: ASSLRDTQY
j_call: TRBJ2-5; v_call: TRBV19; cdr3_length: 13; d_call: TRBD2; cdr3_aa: ASALGREGQETQY
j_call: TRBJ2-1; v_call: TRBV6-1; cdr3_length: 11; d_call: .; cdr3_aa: ASGPRRDNEQF
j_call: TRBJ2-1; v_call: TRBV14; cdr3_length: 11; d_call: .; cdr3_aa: ASSQERTNPQF
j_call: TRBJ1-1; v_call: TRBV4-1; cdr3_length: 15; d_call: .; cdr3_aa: ASSQGPLQGPNTEAF
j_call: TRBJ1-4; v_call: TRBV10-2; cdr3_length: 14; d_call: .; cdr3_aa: ASRARSVGSNEKLF
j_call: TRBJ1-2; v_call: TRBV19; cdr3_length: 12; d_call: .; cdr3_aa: ASVTAPDGYGYT
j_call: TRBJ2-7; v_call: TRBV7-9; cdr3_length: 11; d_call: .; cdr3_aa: ASSQRGPYEQY
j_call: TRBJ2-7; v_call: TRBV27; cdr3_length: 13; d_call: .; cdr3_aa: ASSSQGGPTYEQY
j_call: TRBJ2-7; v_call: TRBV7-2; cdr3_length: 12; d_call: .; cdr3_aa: ASSFDLTTYEQY
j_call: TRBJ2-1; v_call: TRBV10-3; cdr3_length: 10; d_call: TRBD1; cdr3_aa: ATRQGADEQF
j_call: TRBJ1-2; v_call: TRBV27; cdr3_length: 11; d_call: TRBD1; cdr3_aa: ASKLQGAEGYT
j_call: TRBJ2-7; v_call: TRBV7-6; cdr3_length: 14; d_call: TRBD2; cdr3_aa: ASSARLAGVLYEQY
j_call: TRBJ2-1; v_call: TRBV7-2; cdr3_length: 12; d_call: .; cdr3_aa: ASSLAPGYNEQF
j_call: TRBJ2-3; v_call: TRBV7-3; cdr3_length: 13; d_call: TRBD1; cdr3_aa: ASSLRGQDTDTQY
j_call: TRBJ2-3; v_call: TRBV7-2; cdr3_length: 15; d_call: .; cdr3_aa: ASSSPFGTVSTDTQY
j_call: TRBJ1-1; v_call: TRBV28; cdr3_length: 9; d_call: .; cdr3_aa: ASKMNTEAF
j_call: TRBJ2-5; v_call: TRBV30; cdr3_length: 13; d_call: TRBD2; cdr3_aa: AWSRASGMYETQY
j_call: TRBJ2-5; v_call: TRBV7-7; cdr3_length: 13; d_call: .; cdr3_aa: ASSFGTQGQETQY
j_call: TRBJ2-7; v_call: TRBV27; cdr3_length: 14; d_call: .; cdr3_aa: ASSLYLRGSSYEQY
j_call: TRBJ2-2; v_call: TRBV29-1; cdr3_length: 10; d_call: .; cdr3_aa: SAAPNTGELF
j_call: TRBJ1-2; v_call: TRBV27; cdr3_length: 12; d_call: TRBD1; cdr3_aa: ASSLGQGTYGYT
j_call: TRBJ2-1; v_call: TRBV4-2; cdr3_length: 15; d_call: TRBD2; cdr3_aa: ASSQARETAGKVEQF
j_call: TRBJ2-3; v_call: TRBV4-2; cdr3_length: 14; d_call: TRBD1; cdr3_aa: ASSLAPGTADGTQY
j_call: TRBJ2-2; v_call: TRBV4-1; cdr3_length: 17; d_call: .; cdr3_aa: ASSQDLTAAPIGAGELF
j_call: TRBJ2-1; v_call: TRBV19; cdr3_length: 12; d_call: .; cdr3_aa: ASSMDRDGNEQF
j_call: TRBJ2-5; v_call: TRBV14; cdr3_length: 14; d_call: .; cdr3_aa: ASSQDRVLFGETQY
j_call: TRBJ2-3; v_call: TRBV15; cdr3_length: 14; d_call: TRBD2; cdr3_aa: ATSLRLAGEADTQY
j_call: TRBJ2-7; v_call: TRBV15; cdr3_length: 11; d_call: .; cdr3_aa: ATSRGLEHEQY
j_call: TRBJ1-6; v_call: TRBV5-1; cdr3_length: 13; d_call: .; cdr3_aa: ASSLGQFLNSPLH
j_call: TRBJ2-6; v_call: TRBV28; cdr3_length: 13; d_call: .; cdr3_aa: ASSSLGSGANVLT
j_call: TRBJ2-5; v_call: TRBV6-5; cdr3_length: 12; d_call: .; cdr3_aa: ASSYSVAQETQY
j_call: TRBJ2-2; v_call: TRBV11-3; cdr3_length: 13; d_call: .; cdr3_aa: ASSSGTKITGELF
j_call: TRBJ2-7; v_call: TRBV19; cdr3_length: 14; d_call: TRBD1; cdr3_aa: ASSISPHRGLYEQY